The 9 T cell receptor beta chains reported below all come from one sample, sequenced in a study of shared clonotypes between healthy human individuals. The table came from immunoSEQ multiplex PCR; TCRdb's copy has only in-frame clones and leaves some out. The table records around 1.5 million clones, nearly 99% of them present only once. Sequencing input: naive CD4+ T cells sorted from blood. Subset meaning: CD45RA+ positively selected. Receptors were obtained from a man aged 25-45 years in good health.

V usage is TRBV18 and J usage is TRBJ2-5; 10 bases match TRBD2. The trim removed 4 bases at V and 3 bases at J, leaving 5 bases unmatched. CDR3 length equals 15 residues. The V gene's germline CDR1 is KGHSH and CDR2 LQKENI. CDR3: CASSRRTSGEETQYF. The DNA of the CDR3 is TGTGCCAGCTCACGGAGGACTAGCGGAGAAGAGACCCAGTACTTC.

The chain employs TRBV4-3 and TRBJ1-4, with D possibly TRBD1 on 5 matching bases. The V end was cut by 0 bases, the J end by 3 bases, with 11 bases between. The CDR3 contains 16 residues. Looked up from germline, CDR1 is LGHNA and CDR2 is YSLEER. DNA of the CDR3: TGCGCCAGCAGCCAAGAGGCAAGGGGATCTAATGAAAAACTGTTTTTT. Encoded protein: CASSQEARGSNEKLFF.

V and J are TRBV5-1 and TRBJ1-5; D gene unclear. Germline V lookup: CDR1 SGHRS, CDR2 YFSETQ. The CDR3 is 14 amino acids. The V end was cut by 0 bases, the J end by 6 bases, with 10 bases between. CDR3 bases: TGCGCCAGCAGCTTGGGGCGCGAGGGTCAGCCCCAGCATTTT. Residues: CASSLGREGQPQHF.

The V call is TRBV28, the J call TRBJ1-1, with unresolved D. Germline V lookup: CDR1 MDHEN, CDR2 SYDVKM. This CDR3 region has 15 residues. V dropped 7 bases and J dropped 1 base, with 16 bases sitting between them. The CDR3: CASTTLPRRNTEAFF. CDR3 sequence (DNA): TGTGCCAGCACTACTCTCCCGCGGAGGAACACTGAAGCTTTCTTT.

Here the CDR3 DNA reads TGTGCCAGCTCACCCCGACAGGGGGACTTGCAGTACTTC. The encoded protein is CASSPRQGDLQYF. The J gene is TRBJ2-7, the V gene TRBV18, with 9 bases aligning to TRBD1. This CDR3 has 13 residues. V lost 3 bases and J lost 9; bases outside the gene matches: 6. The germline CDR1 and CDR2 sequences are KGHSH and LQKENI.

The chain links TRBV28 to TRBJ2-1; perhaps TRBD2 as D (6 bases). The CDR3 extends over 16 amino acids. V lost 5 bases to trimming and J lost 1 base, with 15 bases between them. CDR1 and CDR2 (germline): MDHEN, SYDVKM. CDR3 region: CASSLSGRLSYNEQFF. The CDR3 DNA sequence: TGTGCCAGCAGTCTTAGCGGCCGACTATCCTACAATGAGCAGTTCTTC. The complete variable domain, with remaining parts taken from reference TRBV28 and TRBJ2-1, reads DVKVTQSSRYLVKRTGEKVFLECVQDMDHENMFWYRQDPGLGLRLIYFSYDVKMKEKGDIPEGYSVSREKKERFSLILESASTNQTSMYLCASSLSGRLSYNEQFFGPGTRLTVL.

The chain links TRBV6-4 to TRBJ1-2; weak D call: TRBD1 (6 bases). Trimming stripped 6 bases from V and 9 bases from J, with 17 bases between. The germline V gene has CDR1 MRHNA and CDR2 SNTAGT. The CDR3 is made up of 13 amino acids. Here the CDR3 reads CASRAAGDFSYTF. The CDR3 bases are TGTGCCAGCAGGGCGGCAGGGGATTTTAGCTACACCTTC.

The V and J genes are TRBV27 and TRBJ2-1, with TRBD2 matching over 9 bases. Trimming at V came to 1 base and at J to 4 bases, leaving 8 bases not matched to a gene. The CDR3 totals 17 residues. Per the germline V gene, CDR1 is MNHEY and CDR2 is SMNVEV (reference sequence). The CDR3 is CASSLWAAGGTYNEQFF. The CDR3 DNA follows: TGTGCCAGCAGTTTATGGGCTGCGGGAGGGACGTACAATGAGCAGTTCTTC.

A single count supports this clone. The same CDR3 can be traced to other DNA sequences in this sample. V is TRBV28 and J is TRBJ2-7; 10 positions agree with TRBD1. V lost 4 bases and J lost 2; bases outside the gene matches: 5. This CDR3 contains 15 residues. CDR1 is MDHEN, CDR2 SYDVKM, per germline. The DNA of the CDR3 is TGTGCCAGCAGTTCACCGGGACAGGGGACCTACGAGCAGTACTTC. It is translated as CASSSPGQGTYEQYF.